This is a list of T cell receptor beta chains from one sample in a study of shared clonotypes between healthy human individuals. This table comes from immunoSEQ multiplex PCR, and its TCRdb copy is limited to in-frame clones, with some not included. The profile shows roughly 500,000 clones, more than 95% of them singletons. Sequencing was done on a sample of naive CD4+ T cells sorted from blood. These receptors originate from a woman aged 30 to 39 in good health. CDR3s include the opening cysteine and the closing phenylalanine or tryptophan. A D gene is named only where the DNA matches it firmly. Rows give clone size only sometimes, using once, few, many, or a class for an expanded clone.

V	size	J	D	DNA	CDR3
TRBV7-7	once	TRBJ2-7	NA	TGTGCCAGCAGCCCCTTTAGGCGGAGGGGCTGCGAGCAGTACTTC	CASSPFRRRGCEQYF
TRBV2	once	TRBJ1-1	TRBD1	TGTGCCAGCAGTAAGCGAGCCCCTGGGACAGGGAACACTGAAGCTTTCTTT	CASSKRAPGTGNTEAFF
TRBV11-2	NA	TRBJ2-5	TRBD1	TGTGCCAGCAGCCACTCCCAAACCGGGACAGGGGTACTGGAGACCCAGTACTTC	CASSHSQTGTGVLETQYF
TRBV2	once	TRBJ2-1	NA	TGTGCCAGCAGTAACGGGGGCTACAATGAGCAGTTCTTC	CASSNGGYNEQFF
TRBV6-5	NA	TRBJ2-6	NA	TGTGCCAGCAGTTTCAGCTCTGGGGCCAACGTCCTGACTTTC	CASSFSSGANVLTF
TRBV14	NA	TRBJ2-4	NA	TGTGCCAGCAGCCAGGTTCCCGGGAACCCCCAACCTCAGTACTTC	CASSQVPGNPQPQYF
TRBV6-4	NA	TRBJ2-1	TRBD2	TGTGCCAGCAGTGACTCTCGGACTAGCGGGGACAATGAGCAGTTCTTC	CASSDSRTSGDNEQFF
TRBV13	NA	TRBJ1-1	NA	TGTGCCAGCAGCTTGGATCGACGGGACACTGAAGCTTTCTTT	CASSLDRRDTEAFF
TRBV10-1	NA	TRBJ2-3	TRBD2	TGCGCCAGCAGTGAGTCGGGTCGGGGTAGCGGGAGCCCAGATACGCAGTATTTT	CASSESGRGSGSPDTQYF
TRBV29-1	NA	TRBJ2-3	TRBD1	TGCAGCGTTCACGACAGGGCTTCTCCAGATACGCAGTATTTT	CSVHDRASPDTQYF
TRBV25-1	NA	TRBJ1-2	NA	TGTGCCAGCAGAGGCAACAGGGAGTACCATGGCTACACCTTC	CASRGNREYHGYTF
TRBV11-2	NA	TRBJ1-2	NA	TGTGCCAGCAGCTTAGTTTCGAGCCCGGGTGGCTACACCTTC	CASSLVSSPGGYTF
TRBV10-2	NA	TRBJ2-3	NA	TGCGCCAGCAGAGATGATCAGGGAGCAGATACGCAGTATTTT	CASRDDQGADTQYF
TRBV5-1	NA	TRBJ2-7	NA	TGCGCCAGCAGCTTGGGGATGGGACTCACTAAAAATGGTTTCGTGCAGTACTTC	CASSLGMGLTKNGFVQYF
TRBV30	NA	TRBJ2-7	TRBD2	TGTGCCTGGAGAAGCCTAGCGGTCCCCGAGCAGTACTTC	CAWRSLAVPEQYF
TRBV19	NA	TRBJ1-5	NA	TGTGCCAGTAGTATAGCGTCGGGTTCCAATCAGCCCCAGCATTTT	CASSIASGSNQPQHF
TRBV5-6	NA	TRBJ2-5	NA	TGTGCCAGCAGCGCGCCCCCGGCCCCTTGGTACTTC	CASSAPPAPWYF
TRBV18	NA	TRBJ2-1	TRBD1	TGTGCCAGCTCAAGGACAGGGGGTACGAATGAGCAGTTCTTC	CASSRTGGTNEQFF
TRBV29-1	NA	TRBJ1-2	NA	TGCAGCGGGGGCGGGACACGCTATGGCTACACCTTC	CSGGGTRYGYTF
TRBV2	NA	TRBJ2-2	NA	TGTGCCAGCAGTGAACTCGGGTCAAGAATCGGGGAGCTGTTTTTT	CASSELGSRIGELFF
TRBV28	once	TRBJ1-2	TRBD1	TGTGCCAGCAGTTTAAGCGTAGGACAGGGGTATGGCTACACCTTC	CASSLSVGQGYGYTF
TRBV11-2	NA	TRBJ1-1	TRBD1	TGTGCCAGCAGCATCCCCGGGACAGGGAGGACTGAAGCTTTCTTT	CASSIPGTGRTEAFF
TRBV6-1	NA	TRBJ2-3	NA	TGTGCCAGCAGTGAAGCGCAGGGAAAGGGCACAGATACGCAGTATTTT	CASSEAQGKGTDTQYF
TRBV28	NA	TRBJ1-1	NA	TGTGCCAGCAGTCCCGGGGGGGGCCCGGGGAACACTGAAGCTTTCTTT	CASSPGGGPGNTEAFF
TRBV6-5	NA	TRBJ2-7	TRBD1	TGTGCCAGCCGGGACAGGGCCTACGAGCAGTACTTC	CASRDRAYEQYF
TRBV4-1	NA	TRBJ2-1	TRBD2	TGCGCCAGCAGCCACTTACTTGCGGGGGGGGAGCAGTTCTTC	CASSHLLAGGEQFF
TRBV28	NA	TRBJ2-6	TRBD2	TGTGCCAGCCTCAGAGGAAGCGGGAGAGGCAGTGGGGCCAACGTCCTGACTTTC	CASLRGSGRGSGANVLTF
TRBV9	NA	TRBJ2-3	TRBD2	TGTGCCAGCAGCGCAGGGACTAGCGGGTACACAGATACGCAGTATTTT	CASSAGTSGYTDTQYF
TRBV5-1	NA	TRBJ2-3	NA	TGCGCCAGCAGCCCCGGGACACCTCAAGTAGATACGCAGTATTTT	CASSPGTPQVDTQYF
TRBV5-4	NA	TRBJ2-3	NA	TGTGCCAGCAGCTTGGACCCGGAGGATACGCAGTATTTT	CASSLDPEDTQYF
TRBV21-1	NA	TRBJ2-7	NA	TGTGCCAGTAAAGACCCTGGGGACAGGGCCCTCTACGAGCAGTACTTC	CASKDPGDRALYEQYF
TRBV1	NA	TRBJ1-1	NA	TGCACCAGCAGCCAGAGGACAGGGGGCACCGTCGGGGCTTTCTTT	CTSSQRTGGTVGAFF
TRBV30	NA	TRBJ2-4	TRBD2	TGTGCCTGGAGGGCTAGGACTAGCGGGAGGTACCCTTGGGTGGCCAAAAACATTCAGTACTTC	CAWRARTSGRYPWVAKNIQYF